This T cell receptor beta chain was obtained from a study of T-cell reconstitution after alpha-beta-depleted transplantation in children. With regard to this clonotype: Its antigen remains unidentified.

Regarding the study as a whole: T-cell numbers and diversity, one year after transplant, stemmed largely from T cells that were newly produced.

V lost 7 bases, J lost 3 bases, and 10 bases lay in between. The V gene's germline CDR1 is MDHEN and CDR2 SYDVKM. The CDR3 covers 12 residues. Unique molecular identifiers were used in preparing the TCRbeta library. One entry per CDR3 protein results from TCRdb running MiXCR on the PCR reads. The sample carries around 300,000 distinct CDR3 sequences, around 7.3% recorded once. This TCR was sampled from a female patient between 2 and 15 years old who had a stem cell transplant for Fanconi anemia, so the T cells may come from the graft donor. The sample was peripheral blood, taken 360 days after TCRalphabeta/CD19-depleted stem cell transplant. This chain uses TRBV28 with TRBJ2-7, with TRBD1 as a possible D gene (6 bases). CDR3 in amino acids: CASTPGHYEQYF. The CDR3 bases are TGTGCCAGCACCCCGGGACACTACGAGCAGTACTTC.